The 27 T cell receptor beta chains below come from one sample, sequenced in a study of T cells after yellow fever vaccination. TCRdb reprocessed the 5' RACE reads via MiXCR and lists one record per CDR3 protein. The sample holds about 220,000 distinct CDR3 sequences, approximately 3.2% seen once. The sample here was CD4+ T cells sorted from PBMCs, taken 10 days after the yellow fever booster vaccination. The receptors originated from a man between 18 and 35 years old who received the YFV17D yellow fever vaccine.

This clonotype was picked up a small number of times. The chain uses TRBV7-2 and TRBJ2-3, with 10 bases fitting TRBD2. V lost 5 bases to trimming and J lost 1 base; unmatched junction nucleotides: 6. CDR3 length equals 16 residues. The germline V gene encodes CDR1 SGHTA and CDR2 FQGNSA. CDR3 loop: CASSTSSGGGTDTQYF. The CDR3 DNA reads TGTGCCAGCAGCACCTCTAGCGGGGGAGGCACAGATACGCAGTATTTT.

This clonotype was detected many times. J is TRBJ2-7 and V is TRBV12-3 or TRBV12-4; 10 bases agree with TRBD1. CDR3 size: 16 residues. J gave up 1 base and V 4 bases, and 7 bases lay outside the gene matches. This CDR3 reads CASSSIGTGASYEQYF. The CDR3 DNA reads as TGTGCCAGCAGTTCTATCGGGACAGGGGCTTCCTACGAGCAGTACTTC.

In its sample, this clonotype was seen many times. V usage is TRBV5-6 and J usage is TRBJ1-2, with D unclear. The CDR3 contains 13 residues. Germline loops: CDR1 SGHDT, CDR2 YYEEEE. The ends were cut back, 4 bases at V and 8 bases at J, with 15 bases in the middle. The CDR3 DNA is TGTGCCAGCAGCCCCGAGGGTCGGCAGGGCTACACCTTC. This sequence encodes CASSPEGRQGYTF. Together with reference TRBV5-6 and TRBJ1-2, the CDR3 gives the full variable domain: DAGVTQSPTHLIKTRGQQVTLRCSPKSGHDTVSWYQQALGQGPQFIFQYYEEEERQRGNFPDRFSGHQFPNYSSELNVNALLLGDSALYLCASSPEGRQGYTFGSGTRLTVV.

This clonotype was seen a handful of times. The chain couples TRBV7-2 to TRBJ1-1, with D maybe TRBD1 (6 bases). The CDR3 is made up of 16 amino acids. CDR1 is SGHTA, CDR2 FQGNSA, per germline. V was shortened by 0 bases and J by 0 bases, with 11 bases between the two germline ends. CDR3 loop: CASSLAWGPLNTEAFF. CDR3 DNA: TGTGCCAGCAGCTTAGCCTGGGGGCCCTTGAACACTGAAGCTTTCTTT.

This clonotype has ten or more counts. CDR3 in DNA: TGTGCCAGCAGTTTATGGCGGAAAGGTGAAAAACTGTTTTTT. Amino acid sequence: CASSLWRKGEKLFF. The chain joins TRBV12-3 or TRBV12-4 to TRBJ1-4; D unclear. V was trimmed by 2 bases and J by 7 bases, leaving 11 bases between them. The CDR3 consists of 14 residues.

Many counts were recorded for this clonotype. The chain links TRBV28 to TRBJ2-3, with a possible D match to TRBD2 (6 bases). The V gene's germline CDR1 is MDHEN and CDR2 SYDVKM. This CDR3 has 13 amino acids. Trimming pared 6 bases from V and 1 base from J, leaving 8 bases between. The CDR3 nucleotides are TGTGCCAGCAGGTGGGGGGGCACAGATACGCAGTATTTT. Its protein product is CASRWGGTDTQYF.

This clonotype appeared many times. This rearrangement joins TRBV7-9 to TRBJ2-3; D is unclear. The length of the CDR3 is 14 residues. V shed 0 bases and J shed 3 bases, with 7 bases lying between them. Germline CDR1 and CDR2: SEHNR and FQNEAQ (reference sequence). CDR3 in DNA: TGTGCCAGCAGCTTAGCACAGATTACAGATACGCAGTATTTT. Translating gives CASSLAQITDTQYF. The complete variable domain, with remaining parts taken from reference TRBV7-9 and TRBJ2-3, reads DTGVSQNPRHKITKRGQNVTFRCDPISEHNRLYWYRQTLGQGPEFLTYFQNEAQLEKSRLLSDRFSAERPKGSFSTLEIQRTEQGDSAMYLCASSLAQITDTQYFGPGTRLTVL.

This clonotype was seen many times. The genes are TRBV19 and TRBJ2-2; D call uncertain. The CDR3 contains 13 residues. V dropped 6 bases and J dropped 2 bases, with 7 bases sitting between them. Per germline, CDR1 LNHDA and CDR2 SQIVND (reference sequence). CDR3 in amino acids: CASSAQNTGELFF. CDR3 in DNA: TGTGCCAGTAGCGCTCAAAACACCGGGGAGCTGTTTTTT.

This clonotype occurred a few times. J is TRBJ2-1 and V is TRBV11-2, with D perhaps given as TRBD1 or TRBD2 (5 bases each). The germline V gene encodes CDR1 SGHAT and CDR2 FQNNGV. The ends were cut back, 2 bases at V and 15 bases at J, with 17 bases in the middle. The CDR3 is 13 amino acids. CDR3 bases: TGTGCCAGCAGCTTAAACGGACAACTCGGAGGGTTCTTC. It is translated as CASSLNGQLGGFF.

The genes are TRBV7-3 and TRBJ1-6; tentatively, D is TRBD1 (6 bases). The CDR3 length is 13 residues. V lost 5 bases, J lost 14 bases, and 16 bases lay in between. Germline V CDR1 and CDR2: SGHTA, FQGTGA. This CDR3 is CASSPDGGRTLHF. CDR3 DNA: TGTGCCAGCAGCCCCGACGGGGGGCGAACCCTCCACTTT.

This clonotype came up many times. The chain links TRBV5-4 to TRBJ2-3; weak D call: TRBD2 (6 bases). This CDR3 comprises 13 residues. Trimming removed 10 bases at V and 5 bases at J, with 17 bases between. Germline assignment: CDR1 SGHNT and CDR2 YYREEE (reference sequence). The CDR3 sequence: CAAGKGSGDTQYF. The CDR3 nucleotides are TGTGCCGCGGGGAAGGGGAGCGGAGATACGCAGTATTTT.

Many counts were recorded for this clonotype. The CDR3 region has the DNA TGTGCCAGCAGGCGTGTGGATAGAAGAGTTTACGAGCAGTACTTC. This codes for CASRRVDRRVYEQYF. The J gene is TRBJ2-7, the V gene TRBV11-3; D uncertain. V was trimmed by 6 bases and J by 4 bases, leaving 19 bases between them. The germline gives CDR1 SGHNT, CDR2 YENEEA. This CDR3 contains 15 residues.

In its sample, this clonotype was seen many times. The rearrangement uses TRBV7-9 and TRBJ1-5; 8 nucleotides match TRBD1. Germline V gene sequence: CDR1 SEHNR, CDR2 FQNEAQ (reference sequence). Trimming removed 4 bases from V and 3 bases from J; junction bases left unmatched: 2. The CDR3 runs to 14 residues. This CDR3 reads CASSWTGNNQPQHF. The CDR3 DNA is TGTGCCAGCAGCTGGACAGGGAACAATCAGCCCCAGCATTTT.

At least ten counts were recorded for this clonotype. V and J are TRBV12-3 or TRBV12-4 and TRBJ1-1; D remains unclear. The CDR3 loop spans 14 amino acids. Trimming shortened V by 6 bases and J by 4 bases, and 15 bases separated the two germline ends. CDR3 amino acids: CASRDPAAGTEAFF. The CDR3 DNA sequence: TGTGCCAGCAGGGACCCAGCGGCGGGCACTGAAGCTTTCTTT.

This clonotype was recorded many times. The chain uses TRBV4-1 and TRBJ2-3, with TRBD2 identical over 7 bases. Germline CDR1 reads MGHRA; CDR2 reads YSYEKL. Losses at the gene ends were 4 bases for V and 2 bases for J; bases not matched to a gene: 9. The CDR3 has 16 amino acids. The chain's CDR3 is CASSLRAGDLTDTQYF. The CDR3 DNA reads as TGCGCCAGCAGCCTAAGGGCGGGGGACCTCACAGATACGCAGTATTTT.

This chain joins TRBV30 and TRBJ2-3, with 7 bases that match TRBD2. The CDR3 runs to 15 residues. J gave up 2 bases and V 4 bases, and 9 bases lay outside the gene matches. CDR1 GTSNPN and CDR2 SVGIG come from the germline V gene (reference sequence). CDR3: CAWNKGGRATDTQYF. The CDR3 nucleotides are TGTGCCTGGAATAAGGGAGGGCGTGCCACAGATACGCAGTATTTT.

Only a few counts were recorded for this clonotype. CDR3: CASSPWGPGGETQYF. The CDR3 coding sequence is TGTGCCAGCAGCCCCTGGGGGCCGGGGGGGGAGACCCAGTACTTC. The chain recombines TRBV11-2 with TRBJ2-5; 8 bases align to TRBD2. V was clipped by 5 bases and J by 5 bases; unmatched bases: 10. Germline assignment: CDR1 SGHAT and CDR2 FQNNGV. This CDR3 region has 15 residues. The variable domain in full, completed from reference TRBV11-2 and TRBJ2-5, reads EAGVAQSPRYKIIEKRQSVAFWCNPISGHATLYWYQQILGQGPKLLIQFQNNGVVDDSQLPKDRFSAERLKGVDSTLKIQPAKLEDSAVYLCASSPWGPGGETQYFGPGTRLLVL.

There are a few counts of this clonotype. The gene calls are TRBV6-2 or TRBV6-3 and TRBJ1-2; D gene ambiguous. CDR1 is MNHEY and CDR2 is SVGEGT in the germline V gene. The V end lost 2 bases, the J end lost 7 bases, and 11 bases lay between the germline ends. The CDR3 spans 13 residues. The CDR3 DNA reads as TGTGCCAGCAGTTACCCCTCGGCAGGTGGCTACACCTTC. The encoded protein is CASSYPSAGGYTF.

This clonotype was observed many times. The chain joins TRBV5-1 to TRBJ2-7, with no clear D. V lost 6 bases to trimming and J lost 7 bases, with 20 bases between them. The CDR3 consists of 14 residues. Germline CDR1 reads SGHRS; CDR2 reads YFSETQ. The CDR3 DNA follows: TGCGCCAGCACTGACCGGGCTCCAGCGAGAGAGCAGTACTTC. Translated, it gives CASTDRAPAREQYF.

This rearrangement joins TRBV20-1 to TRBJ2-7; a weak D match, TRBD2 (5 bases). Germline V gene data show CDR1 as DFQATT and CDR2 as SNEGSKA (reference sequence). This CDR3 has 14 residues. Between the trimmed V and J ends, which lost 3 bases and 3 bases, there was a span of 15 bases. CDR3 sequence: CSARLAGESYEQYF. CDR3 DNA: TGCAGTGCTAGGTTGGCCGGGGAGAGCTACGAGCAGTACTTC.

This clonotype was recorded a few times. The chain recombines TRBV7-2 with TRBJ2-3; TRBD2 agrees at 7 bases. The germline V gene has CDR1 SGHTA and CDR2 FQGNSA. The CDR3 has 14 residues. The V gene end was trimmed by 1 base and the J gene end by 6 bases; junction bases not matched to a gene: 4. CDR3 protein: CASSLDSREDTQYF. Here the CDR3 DNA reads TGTGCCAGCAGCTTAGATTCGCGGGAGGATACGCAGTATTTT.

This clonotype appeared many times. The chain combines TRBV12-3 or TRBV12-4 with TRBJ2-3, with 7 bases aligning to TRBD2. V was pared by 7 bases and J by 2 bases, with 9 bases of the junction left unmatched. This CDR3 has 15 residues. This CDR3 reads CASNLLAEFTDTQYF. CDR3 DNA sequence: TGTGCCAGCAACCTGCTAGCGGAGTTCACAGATACGCAGTATTTT.

This clonotype has a count of ten or more. CDR3 protein: CAISERDITEAFF. The CDR3 bases are TGTGCCATCAGTGAGCGGGACATAACTGAAGCTTTCTTT. This sequence joins TRBV10-3 and TRBJ1-1, with D perhaps matching TRBD1 (6 bases). This CDR3 is built from 13 residues. Germline V lookup: CDR1 ENHRY, CDR2 SYGVKD. Trimming removed 2 bases at V and 5 bases at J, with 9 bases between.

Ten or more counts support this clonotype. The chain carries TRBV7-9 and TRBJ2-1; 9 nucleotides line up with TRBD2. Germline CDR1 SEHNR, CDR2 FQNEAQ (reference sequence). V lost 3 bases, J lost 5 bases, and 2 bases stayed unmatched. The CDR3 covers 14 residues. The chain's CDR3 is CASSLVAGDNEQFF. The CDR3 nucleotides read TGTGCCAGCAGCTTGGTAGCGGGGGACAATGAGCAGTTCTTC. Looking up the rest from reference TRBV7-9 and TRBJ2-1 gives the full variable domain: DTGVSQNPRHKITKRGQNVTFRCDPISEHNRLYWYRQTLGQGPEFLTYFQNEAQLEKSRLLSDRFSAERPKGSFSTLEIQRTEQGDSAMYLCASSLVAGDNEQFFGPGTRLTVL.

The chain is built from TRBV20-1 and TRBJ1-5; 8 bases line up with TRBD1. CDR1 and CDR2 from the germline V gene are DFQATT and SNEGSKA (reference sequence). Unmatched junction bases numbered 4, after V lost 3 bases and J lost 3 bases. CDR3 size: 14 residues. The CDR3 DNA reads as TGCAGTGCTAGCCGGGACAGGAACAATCAGCCCCAGCATTTT. This gives the protein CSASRDRNNQPQHF.

The chain employs TRBV5-1 and TRBJ2-1; TRBD2 matches at 9 bases. The CDR3 loop spans 14 amino acids. V lost 0 bases, J lost 7 bases, and 2 bases stayed unmatched. Per the germline V gene, CDR1 is SGHRS and CDR2 is YFSETQ. The DNA for the CDR3 is TGCGCCAGCAGCTTGGAGCGGGGGGCAAATGAGCAGTTCTTC. This translates into CASSLERGANEQFF.

This clonotype was counted many times. The chain joins TRBV5-5 to TRBJ2-2; a weak D match, TRBD1 (5 bases). This CDR3 spans 15 amino acids. V shed 0 bases and J shed 4 bases, with 10 bases lying between them. CDR1 and CDR2 (germline): SGHKS, YYEKEE (reference sequence). For the CDR3, the DNA is TGTGCCAGCAGCTTGGAGGGGTTGGTCACCGGGGAGCTGTTTTTT. It is translated as CASSLEGLVTGELFF.